The T cell receptor beta chain under discussion was sequenced for a study of T cell responses to AZD1222 COVID-19 vaccine. The data were produced by immunoSEQ multiplex PCR, yet TCRdb's version contains in-frame clones alone and is incomplete. The data hold over 130,000 clones, with 85% to 90% observed a single time. The starting material was peripheral blood, obtained on day 0 of AZD1222 vaccination. The source is an adult in good health.

The CDR3 nucleotides are TGTGCCAGCAGCTTAGCGGGAGTCGACGAGCAGTACTTC. Its translation is CASSLAGVDEQYF. V is TRBV7-3 and J is TRBJ2-7, with 7 bases matching TRBD2. There are 13 residues in the CDR3. V shed 2 bases and J 5 bases; nucleotides not matched to a gene: 3. Germline-derived CDR1 and CDR2 are SGHTA and FQGTGA. Full variable domain (rest looked up from reference TRBV7-3 and TRBJ2-7): GAGVSQTPSNKVTEKGKYVELRCDPISGHTALYWYRQSLGQGPEFLIYFQGTGAADDSGLPNDRFFAVRPEGSVSTLKIQRTERGDSAVYLCASSLAGVDEQYFGPGTRLTVT.